Listed below are T cell receptor beta chains from one sample, sequenced in a study of shared clonotypes between healthy human individuals. Assay used: immunoSEQ multiplex PCR; TCRdb lists only in-frame clones, some missing. The sample lists around 550,000 clones; 90% to 96% were seen once. The material sequenced was naive CD4+ T cells sorted from blood. The receptors derive from a woman aged 25 to 45 in good health. The CDR3 runs from the conserved cysteine through the conserved F or W. A D gene is named only where the DNA matches it firmly. For some rows the clone size is stated as once, few or many, or as a class when expanded; others skip it.

>TRBJ2-5|TRBV6-5|.|14|.
TGTGCCAGCAGTTACTTGGGTGGGAAAGAGACCCAGTACTTC
CASSYLGGKETQYF
>TRBJ2-7|TRBV27|TRBD2|17|.
TGTGCCAGCAGCCGGGGACTAGCGGGAGGAATCTCCTACGAGCAGTACTTC
CASSRGLAGGISYEQYF
>TRBJ2-2|TRBV29-1|.|13|.
TGCAGCGTTGACGGGACGAACACCGGGGAGCTGTTTTTT
CSVDGTNTGELFF
>TRBJ2-3|TRBV7-3|.|14|.
TGTGCCAGCAGCTTAAAGGCGTTCGCAGATACGCAGTATTTT
CASSLKAFADTQYF
>TRBJ1-5|TRBV28|.|16|.
TGTGCCAGCAGTTCACTTTTCGGGCGGGGCGATCAGCCCCAGCATTTT
CASSSLFGRGDQPQHF
>TRBJ1-1|TRBV5-1|TRBD1|15|.
TGCGCCAGCAGCCTGGCCTCGACAGGGGGCACTGAAGCTTTCTTT
CASSLASTGGTEAFF
>TRBJ1-4|TRBV5-1|.|14|.
TGCGCCAGCAGCTTGGGGGGGCTGGACGGGAGACTGTTTTTT
CASSLGGLDGRLFF
>TRBJ2-1|TRBV21-1|.|18|.
TGTGCCATCTCTAGGACAGGGGGGACAAGTAGCTCCTACAATGAGCAGTTCTTC
CAISRTGGTSSSYNEQFF
>TRBJ2-7|TRBV4-1|TRBD1|15|.
TGCGCCAGCAGCCAGGACAGGGGGAGGGTGGACGAGCAGTACTTC
CASSQDRGRVDEQYF
>TRBJ1-3|TRBV11-2|TRBD1|16|.
TGTGCCAGCAGCCCCCCGGACAGGTACACTGGAAACACCATATATTTT
CASSPPDRYTGNTIYF
>TRBJ1-1|TRBV20-1|.|10|few
TGCAGTGCTAGAAACCCTGAAGCTTTCTTT
CSARNPEAFF